These T cell receptor beta chains were read from a single sample in a study of chemoradiotherapy in HPV16-positive cancers. Some clones are missing from TCRdb's copy, which holds only in-frame ones; the method was immunoSEQ multiplex PCR. The table has around 16,000 clones, more than 75% seen once. Collection of the sample occurred from a patient who underwent chemoradiotherapy. These receptors were obtained from a human donor with HPV-associated anogenital cancer. The CDR3 runs from the conserved cysteine through the conserved F or W. The D gene is left open where the match is weak. Size tells how often a clone was seen (once, few, many) or the class of an expanded clone, and some rows leave it out.

d_gene: -
v_gene: TRBV28
abundance: few
j_gene: TRBJ1-2
CDR3nt: TGTGCCAGCAGGGACTATGGCTACACCTTC
CDR3aa: CASRDYGYTF

d_gene: -
v_gene: TRBV7-2
abundance: once
j_gene: TRBJ2-7
CDR3nt: TGTGCCAGCAGCACCAGGTCCACATACGAGCAGTACTTC
CDR3aa: CASSTRSTYEQYF

d_gene: -
v_gene: TRBV7-2
abundance: once
j_gene: TRBJ2-1
CDR3nt: TGTGCCAGCAGCTTAAGTTGGGTTAGCTCCTACAATGAGCAGTTCTTC
CDR3aa: CASSLSWVSSYNEQFF

d_gene: -
v_gene: TRBV28
abundance: -
j_gene: TRBJ2-5
CDR3nt: TGTGCCAGCAGATCGGCGGTTGGGCAGGACCAAGAGACCCAGTACTTC
CDR3aa: CASRSAVGQDQETQYF

d_gene: -
v_gene: TRBV7-2
abundance: -
j_gene: TRBJ1-2
CDR3nt: TGTGCCAGCAGCTCCCTGGACCCGTATGGCTACACCTTC
CDR3aa: CASSSLDPYGYTF

d_gene: -
v_gene: TRBV7-9
abundance: -
j_gene: TRBJ1-1
CDR3nt: TGTGCCAGCAGCCCTCGGGGTGTCGGGACTGAAGCTTTCTTT
CDR3aa: CASSPRGVGTEAFF

d_gene: -
v_gene: TRBV7-9
abundance: -
j_gene: TRBJ2-3
CDR3nt: TGTGCCAGCACCAAACAAGCGGGCACAGATACGCAGTATTTT
CDR3aa: CASTKQAGTDTQYF

d_gene: -
v_gene: TRBV28
abundance: -
j_gene: TRBJ2-7
CDR3nt: TGTGCCAGCAGTTTATTACAGGGGAGGGGGGAGCAGTACTTC
CDR3aa: CASSLLQGRGEQYF

d_gene: -
v_gene: TRBV2
abundance: -
j_gene: TRBJ1-6
CDR3nt: TGTGCCAGCTGCGAAGGGAGGAACTCCTATAATTCACCCCTCCACTTT
CDR3aa: CASCEGRNSYNSPLHF

d_gene: -
v_gene: TRBV5-1
abundance: -
j_gene: TRBJ2-2
CDR3nt: TGCGCCAGCAGCTTGAGTGCGGGGGCCACCGGGGAGCTGTTTTTT
CDR3aa: CASSLSAGATGELFF

d_gene: -
v_gene: TRBV7-9
abundance: -
j_gene: TRBJ2-7
CDR3nt: TGTGCCAGCAGCTTGAGCTCCGGGGACGAGCAGTACTTC
CDR3aa: CASSLSSGDEQYF

d_gene: -
v_gene: TRBV29-1
abundance: -
j_gene: TRBJ2-7
CDR3nt: TGCAGCGTTAGTGCGGGCGGGTTGAAGGGGGGCTACGAGCAGTACTTC
CDR3aa: CSVSAGGLKGGYEQYF

d_gene: -
v_gene: TRBV2
abundance: -
j_gene: TRBJ2-1
CDR3nt: TGTGCCAGCAGTGAGTGGGGCAGAGGTGGCTACAATGAGCAGTTCTTC
CDR3aa: CASSEWGRGGYNEQFF

d_gene: -
v_gene: TRBV7-3
abundance: -
j_gene: TRBJ1-1
CDR3nt: TGTGCCAGCAGCCCATCCAGGGAGACTGAAGCTTTCTTT
CDR3aa: CASSPSRETEAFF

d_gene: -
v_gene: TRBV19
abundance: -
j_gene: TRBJ1-5
CDR3nt: TGTGCCAGTCAAGTTAGCAATCAGCCCCAGCATTTT
CDR3aa: CASQVSNQPQHF

d_gene: -
v_gene: TRBV7-8
abundance: -
j_gene: TRBJ1-1
CDR3nt: TGTGCCAGCAGCTCGTCCTGGGATGAAGCTTTCTTT
CDR3aa: CASSSSWDEAFF

d_gene: TRBD1
v_gene: TRBV4-2
abundance: -
j_gene: TRBJ1-1
CDR3nt: TGTGCCAGCAGCCACGCAGGGGGCTTGACTTTCTTT
CDR3aa: CASSHAGGLTFF

d_gene: TRBD1
v_gene: TRBV2
abundance: -
j_gene: TRBJ2-7
CDR3nt: TGTGCCAGCAGTCTCCTCCGGGACAGACCATACGAGCAGTACTTC
CDR3aa: CASSLLRDRPYEQYF

d_gene: -
v_gene: TRBV5-1
abundance: -
j_gene: TRBJ1-1
CDR3nt: TGCGCCAGCAGCTTGTGGGGAGGCATGAACACTGAAGCTTTCTTT
CDR3aa: CASSLWGGMNTEAFF

d_gene: -
v_gene: TRBV9
abundance: -
j_gene: TRBJ1-5
CDR3nt: TGTGCCAGCAGCGGGGGGTCCACCCCGAATCAGCCCCAGCATTTT
CDR3aa: CASSGGSTPNQPQHF

d_gene: TRBD2
v_gene: TRBV6-5
abundance: -
j_gene: TRBJ2-1
CDR3nt: TGTGCCAGCAAAACGACTAGCGGGGGGGCTACCAAGCAGTTCTTC
CDR3aa: CASKTTSGGATKQFF

d_gene: -
v_gene: TRBV18
abundance: -
j_gene: TRBJ1-1
CDR3nt: TGTGCCAGCTCACCCAAGTCCAGAGATACGAACACTGAAGCTTTCTTT
CDR3aa: CASSPKSRDTNTEAFF

d_gene: -
v_gene: TRBV7-8
abundance: -
j_gene: TRBJ2-7
CDR3nt: TGTGCCAGCAGCTCTAACCCCGGACAGATTCCCTACGAGCAGTACTTC
CDR3aa: CASSSNPGQIPYEQYF

d_gene: -
v_gene: TRBV30
abundance: -
j_gene: TRBJ1-2
CDR3nt: TGTGCCCGAACACGGGACGGAGGGGGCTACACCTTC
CDR3aa: CARTRDGGGYTF

d_gene: -
v_gene: TRBV25-1
abundance: once
j_gene: TRBJ2-7
CDR3nt: TGTGCCAGCAGTGAGGGGCAGAGGGACGAGCAGTACTTC
CDR3aa: CASSEGQRDEQYF

d_gene: -
v_gene: TRBV15
abundance: few
j_gene: TRBJ1-3
CDR3nt: TGTGCCACCAGCAGAGCGGACGAGACGAACACCATATATTTT
CDR3aa: CATSRADETNTIYF

d_gene: -
v_gene: TRBV29-1
abundance: -
j_gene: TRBJ1-4
CDR3nt: TGCAGCGTTGAGCGTGGTTTAGGAGAAAAACTGTTTTTT
CDR3aa: CSVERGLGEKLFF

d_gene: -
v_gene: TRBV7-2
abundance: -
j_gene: TRBJ1-2
CDR3nt: TGTGCCAGCAGCTTAGGCAGGGTGGAGGGCTACACCTTC
CDR3aa: CASSLGRVEGYTF

d_gene: TRBD1
v_gene: TRBV9
abundance: -
j_gene: TRBJ1-6
CDR3nt: TGTGCCAGCAGCACCCGACAGGGCTCATCACCCCTCCACTTT
CDR3aa: CASSTRQGSSPLHF

d_gene: -
v_gene: TRBV5-4
abundance: -
j_gene: TRBJ1-1
CDR3nt: TGTGCCAGCAGCTTGGAGCCCGGGTCTAACACTGAAGCTTTCTTT
CDR3aa: CASSLEPGSNTEAFF

d_gene: TRBD1
v_gene: TRBV29-1
abundance: -
j_gene: TRBJ1-1
CDR3nt: TGCAGCGTTGGGTTAGACAGGGGGGCTGAAGCTTTCTTT
CDR3aa: CSVGLDRGAEAFF

d_gene: -
v_gene: TRBV7-2
abundance: -
j_gene: TRBJ2-7
CDR3nt: TGTGCCAGCAGCTTGAATCCGGGGACCTACGAGCAGTACTTC
CDR3aa: CASSLNPGTYEQYF

d_gene: TRBD2
v_gene: TRBV6-1
abundance: -
j_gene: TRBJ2-7
CDR3nt: TGTGCCAGCAGTGGGCGGGGGAGCTCCTACGAGCAGTACTTC
CDR3aa: CASSGRGSSYEQYF

d_gene: TRBD2
v_gene: TRBV30
abundance: -
j_gene: TRBJ2-6
CDR3nt: TGTGCCTGGGCCCCGGGGGGAACTGGGGCCAACGTCCTGACTTTC
CDR3aa: CAWAPGGTGANVLTF

d_gene: -
v_gene: TRBV28
abundance: -
j_gene: TRBJ1-5
CDR3nt: TGTGCCAGCAGTTTAGGGGTTGGTCAGCCCCAGCATTTT
CDR3aa: CASSLGVGQPQHF

d_gene: -
v_gene: TRBV7-6
abundance: -
j_gene: TRBJ1-2
CDR3nt: TGTGCCAGCAGCCCCACCGTAGGCGGCTCTAACTATGGCTACACCTTC
CDR3aa: CASSPTVGGSNYGYTF

d_gene: TRBD1
v_gene: TRBV27
abundance: -
j_gene: TRBJ1-1
CDR3nt: TGTGCCAGCAGTTGGACAGGGAACACTGAAGCTTTCTTT
CDR3aa: CASSWTGNTEAFF

d_gene: -
v_gene: TRBV11-3
abundance: -
j_gene: TRBJ1-1
CDR3nt: TGTGCCAGCAGCCAACAGTGGGACACTGAAGCTTTCTTT
CDR3aa: CASSQQWDTEAFF

d_gene: -
v_gene: TRBV7-6
abundance: -
j_gene: TRBJ2-7
CDR3nt: TGTGCCAGCAGCCCCGGAGGGACGCGCTCCTACGAGCAGTACTTC
CDR3aa: CASSPGGTRSYEQYF

d_gene: TRBD1
v_gene: TRBV2
abundance: -
j_gene: TRBJ1-4
CDR3nt: TGTGCCACCAGGGACAGGGATAATGAAAAACTGTTTTTT
CDR3aa: CATRDRDNEKLFF

d_gene: TRBD2
v_gene: TRBV2
abundance: -
j_gene: TRBJ2-1
CDR3nt: TGTGCCAGCAGTGCTGGTCCGGGACTAGCGGGGGGTAGCCAGTTCTTC
CDR3aa: CASSAGPGLAGGSQFF

d_gene: -
v_gene: TRBV5-3
abundance: -
j_gene: TRBJ2-1
CDR3nt: TGTGCCAGAAGCCCCAGAGGCGAGGGGGGGGGCAGTTATGAGCAGTTCTTC
CDR3aa: CARSPRGEGGGSYEQFF

d_gene: -
v_gene: TRBV27
abundance: -
j_gene: TRBJ1-4
CDR3nt: TGTGCCAGCAGTTTGTACGGAACTAATGAAAAACTGTTTTTT
CDR3aa: CASSLYGTNEKLFF

d_gene: -
v_gene: TRBV19
abundance: -
j_gene: TRBJ1-1
CDR3nt: TGTGCCAGTAGTATGGGTTGGGGGACACTCAGCAGGAACACTGAAGCTTTCTTT
CDR3aa: CASSMGWGTLSRNTEAFF

d_gene: -
v_gene: TRBV18
abundance: -
j_gene: TRBJ2-7
CDR3nt: TGTGCCAGCTCCCCGGGATACGAGCAGTACTTC
CDR3aa: CASSPGYEQYF

d_gene: -
v_gene: TRBV5-5
abundance: once
j_gene: TRBJ2-7
CDR3nt: TGTGCCAGCAGCTTGGCAAGCCATTTAACCTACGAGCAGTACTTC
CDR3aa: CASSLASHLTYEQYF

d_gene: -
v_gene: TRBV4-3
abundance: few
j_gene: TRBJ1-2
CDR3nt: TGCGCCAGCAGCCCCTCACGAACAGGGTCCGCATACGCCTATGGCTACACCTTC
CDR3aa: CASSPSRTGSAYAYGYTF

d_gene: TRBD1
v_gene: TRBV7-9
abundance: -
j_gene: TRBJ2-1
CDR3nt: TGTGCCAGCAGCTTAGCTCTCTCGGGGACAGGGGTCACCGAGCAGTTCTTC
CDR3aa: CASSLALSGTGVTEQFF

d_gene: TRBD1
v_gene: TRBV2
abundance: -
j_gene: TRBJ2-5
CDR3nt: TGTGCCAGCAGTGAAGCGGGGACAGCGGAGACCCAGTACTTC
CDR3aa: CASSEAGTAETQYF

d_gene: -
v_gene: TRBV28
abundance: -
j_gene: TRBJ1-1
CDR3nt: TGTGCCAGCAGGGAGAACACTGAAGCTTTCTTT
CDR3aa: CASRENTEAFF

d_gene: -
v_gene: TRBV29-1
abundance: -
j_gene: TRBJ2-1
CDR3nt: TGCAGCGCGCACAACACAAGGAAGCAGTTCTTC
CDR3aa: CSAHNTRKQFF

d_gene: TRBD2
v_gene: TRBV7-2
abundance: -
j_gene: TRBJ2-5
CDR3nt: TGTGCCAGCAGCTTCCAGCGGGGGGGTGCTGAGACCCAGTACTTC
CDR3aa: CASSFQRGGAETQYF

d_gene: -
v_gene: TRBV19
abundance: few
j_gene: TRBJ1-5
CDR3nt: TGTGCCAGTAGTACGCGGGCCTTAGGACTTCAGCCCCAGCATTTT
CDR3aa: CASSTRALGLQPQHF

d_gene: -
v_gene: TRBV4-1
abundance: few
j_gene: TRBJ2-7
CDR3nt: TGCGCCAGCAGCCAAGCTTTGGCAGGGTTGACCTACGAGCAGTACTTC
CDR3aa: CASSQALAGLTYEQYF

d_gene: TRBD1
v_gene: TRBV18
abundance: -
j_gene: TRBJ1-2
CDR3nt: TGTGCCAGCTCACCGTCACGGGACAGCTATGGCTACACCTTC
CDR3aa: CASSPSRDSYGYTF